A selection of T cell receptor beta chains follows, all from one sample in a study of Tregs in tolerant kidney transplant recipients. The repertoire was sequenced with immunoSEQ multiplex PCR; TCRdb's copy has only in-frame clones and lacks some. The sample contains about 60,000 clones, roughly 92% of which appear only once. This specimen consisted of CD8+ T cells from blood, obtained before the transplant. The receptor set was obtained from a human donor who received a combined kidney and bone marrow transplant. Both conserved end residues are part of each CDR3. Fields, in order: V gene, CDR3 protein.

>TRBV6-6
CASSTTGSYGYTF
>TRBV28
CASTAGTGGWMNTEAFF
>TRBV15
CATSTLSTDTQYF
>TRBV27
CASSSQGAEQYF
>TRBV4-1
CASSQDGTGEEYSYNSPLHF
>TRBV9
CASSVGGGRGARDEQFF
>TRBV14
CASSQTGASTDTQYF
>TRBV2
CASSQGTLLMGNQPQHF
>TRBV14
CASSQGGPSNYGYTF
>TRBV6-6
CASSVLLAKNIQYF
>TRBV19
CASSPTVNTEAFF
>TRBV7-9
CASSPGVAGVRETQYF
>TRBV28
CASSLEVTVNQPQHF
>TRBV4-3
CASSPEQGTDTQYF
>TRBV15
CATSRSDLFHNEQFF
>TRBV19
CASSMSSGGGKLFF
>TRBV7-2
CASSAGQERNQPQHF
>TRBV5-1
CASNGGQGLNTEAFF
>TRBV5-4
CASSLSTDTQYF
>TRBV7-9
CASQINEQFF
>TRBV7-2
CASTKLAGGRSDEQFF
>TRBV30
CAWNSNLWQGEAFF
>TRBV7-9
CASRDGSLGEQFF
>TRBV7-9
CASSTSGGAGLGDTQYF
>TRBV7-3
CASSLGGWNTGELFF
>TRBV29-1
CSVEASTHSGATPYYDTF
>TRBV7-9
CASSPSGSQETQYF
>TRBV5-1
CASSLEPAYANTGELFF
>TRBV15
CATAEPNTGELFF
>TRBV13
CASSSAGGALETQYF
>TRBV5-6
CATRGGTGSEAFF
>TRBV7-9
CASSLYDTYTDTQYF
>TRBV9
CASSVPTGTTEAFF
>TRBV5-6
CASSLGTGPYGYTF
>TRBV7-9
CASSAGTVYYEQYF
>TRBV5-6
CASSPRATLAKNIQYF
>TRBV10-1
CASRGLAGVDRRVCEQYF
>TRBV7-6
CASSLGGGTGELFF
>TRBV4-1
CASSQPGLLGRDTQYF
>TRBV5-6
CASSLAGNYGYTF
>TRBV7-6
CASSRRDRGRMVKSNQPQHF
>TRBV19
CASSILAGGHNEQFF
>TRBV5-4
CASSQLREDNEQFF
>TRBV4-1
CASSPTRSYEQYF
>TRBV9
CASSLTSGTINTEAFF
>TRBV2
CASATSGVNEQFF
>TRBV2
CASSDAAGGHTEAFF
>TRBV4-3
CASSQNGGVYNEQFF
>TRBV6-5
CASSYSRVAYEQYF
>TRBV4-1
CASSQDHTVRYGYTF
>TRBV9
CASSPTRVGNTIYF
>TRBV4-3
CASSERTSGGGTDTQYF
>TRBV9
CASSPTGAAGYTF